This section outlines one TCR beta chain sequence together with its context. Its antigen is not known. The study ran its PCR with 60 Vbeta and 13 Jbeta primers. Clones were read by immunoSEQ multiplex PCR, and TCRdb kept only the in-frame ones, dropping some. The sample lists 140,000 to 150,000 clones; 65% to 80% were seen once. This CDR3 has 15 amino acids. Germline V CDR1 and CDR2: MRHNA, SNTAGT. The trim removed 4 bases at V and 1 base at J, leaving 4 bases unmatched. The data belong to a study of cytomegalovirus exposure and HLA in healthy donors. General study results and limits: An observed cluster of highly shared sequence variants was recorded as a likely sequencing artifact.

V gene TRBV6-4 combines with J gene TRBJ1-5, with TRBD1 matching over 7 bases. The sequencing input was PBMCs. The sequence was collected from a man between 25 and 39 years old in good health and CMV-seronegative. Here the CDR3 reads CASSVSTGSNQPQHF. CDR3 nucleotides: TGTGCCAGCAGTGTGTCGACAGGGAGCAATCAGCCCCAGCATTTT.